Below, one T cell receptor beta chain is given with its context. There is no known antigen for this receptor. Base qualities are not provided; no much larger clone lies one nucleotide away. The library was obtained by the immunoSEQ multiplex PCR assay. For the multiplex PCR, a mixture combining 60 forward primers for TCR Vbeta segments and 13 reverse primers for TCR Jbeta segments was used. Amplification of the CDR3 region of rearranged TCR beta genes was performed with a multiplex PCR assay on genomic DNA. The amplified TCR beta libraries were sequenced on the Illumina HiSeq System as 87-base-pair reads. The authors processed their data as follows. A later analysis tallied 75 million to 85 million unique TCR beta chains across the 640 or so repertoires, and about 12 million of those chains were shared by two or more donors. Raw reads were error-corrected and collapsed into unique sequences by a nearest-neighbor algorithm in which closely related sequences were merged to remove PCR and sequencing errors. To assign V, D and J gene segments, CDR3 sequences were aligned to IMGT reference sequences. For a sequence to be retained, at least a six-nucleotide match to both a V gene segment and a J gene segment was required. Rearrangements were called productive when the CDR3 lacked stop codons and stayed in frame with V and J; all others were non-productive. Following IMGT convention, CDR3 was defined as the stretch from the second conserved V-encoded cysteine to the conserved J-encoded phenylalanine. Sequences without an unambiguous match to a single V gene segment were excluded from the earlier analysis of over 500 of the donors. An earlier analysis of several hundred of the donors called V segments functional above 56.7% productive rearrangements and segregating when the between-donor standard deviation exceeded 5%. A statistical classification framework was built to diagnose cytomegalovirus status from the catalog of TCR beta chain sequences. A later analysis assigned V and J genes by comparing TCR nucleotide sequences with IMGT/GENE-DB human TR gene sequences. The TCRdist pipeline was used in a later analysis to assign CDR3 sequences and most-parsimonious VDJ recombination scenarios. A later analysis defined each TCR beta chain by its CDR3 amino acid sequence plus V-gene family, and excluded reads lacking a unique V-gene family. As a way to deal with suspected cross-contamination and a sequencing artifact, a later analysis dropped more than 500 nucleotide sequences that were highly shared and had low generation probability. In a later analysis, a clonal expansion index was calculated for each public chain from normalized within-repertoire ranks of inferred template counts. In a later analysis, generation probabilities were computed with a VDJ recombination model fitted to out-of-frame rearrangements, and the resulting probabilities were checked against IGoR. In a later analysis, TCR-TCR, TCR-HLA and TCR-CMV co-occurrence was scored with hypergeometric tests, and a repertoire-size bias correction was applied to TCR pairs. False discovery rates were estimated in a later analysis by permuting HLA or CMV assignments 20 times. A later analysis grouped co-occurring TCRs with DBSCAN, adding TCRdist sequence similarity when clustering within HLA-allele-positive subsets. Co-occurrence clustering excluded repertoires with fewer than 30,000 or more than 120,000 public chains, plus five with anomalous nucleotide sharing. Entries here come from immuneACCESS through TCRdb and include only in-frame sequences with V and J called. Some clones fail to appear in such tables; in the studies checked, an unresolved V gene covers under half of the shortfall, and the cause of the remainder is unknown. From that table come the V and J calls and clone size; the DNA was used to work out D and trimming. This sample holds 150,000 to 200,000 clones; roughly three quarters were observed only once. The top ten clones comprise around 14% of the sample.

The CDR3 sequence holds 13 residues, the cysteine and phenylalanine included. The DNA shown is the 39-base CDR3, in frame from base 1. The germline V gene sets CDR1 to SQVTM and CDR2 to ANQGSEA. Trimming costs V 0 bases and J 1 base, and their ends lie 6 bases apart. The data belong to a study of cytomegalovirus exposure and HLA in healthy donors (dated by TCRdb to about 2017). Describing the broader study: An earlier analysis of 587 of the donors reported approximately 260 Gb of sequence data and 117 million unique TCR beta sequences obtained from some 200 million T cells. Rather than using new phenotypic data, the later analysis identified candidate immune exposures from TCR beta sequences and from how often those sequences occurred across donors. A few DR-DQ haplotypes were treated as single units for association and clustering because of strong linkage in the cohort. A later genetic analysis took genome-wide SNP genotypes for 398 of the 666 donors and used that subset as a discovery cohort. Typing coverage varied by locus: about 620-630 donors for A, B, C, DRB1 and DQB1; roughly 520 for DQA1; around 610 for DPA1; 450 to 480 for DPB1. Roughly 300 gigabases of sequencing data and around 80 million unique TCR sequences made up an early release that covered over 550 HLA-typed donors. Every repertoire in the discovery cohort had been generated on one and the same sequencing platform. Using immunosequencing, the study profiled T cell repertoires from fewer than 850 subjects and related those repertoires to cytomegalovirus serostatus. Besides the first cohort of 666 subjects, a separate validation cohort made up of over 95 different subjects was used. HLA typing covered class I and class II loci at four-digit resolution. In an earlier analysis of around 540 of the donors, high-throughput TCR beta sequencing was used to judge whether each TCR beta V gene segment behaved as functional or pseudogenic. To predict cytomegalovirus infection status, the study brought together high-throughput TCR immunosequencing, statistical association of individual TCRs with disease status, and machine learning. Donor age, sex, ethnicity and CMV serostatus were collected together with the repertoire data. The study was designed to test whether signatures of past pathogen exposure could be identified by cataloging public T cell receptors. A later analysis re-analyzed previously published TCR beta repertoires from roughly 630 donors and added high-resolution HLA genotyping to study TCR occurrence patterns. Among the roughly 370 genotyped donors, around 81% belonged to the genetic ancestry cluster associated with self-reported Caucasian donors. Across 398 genotyped donors of the cohort, an average of about 250,000 unique TCR beta nucleotide sequences per donor were sequenced, and roughly a sixth of those sequences were non-productive.

The cohort consisted of approximately 670 healthy bone marrow donors. At the time of sampling, every cohort member was nominally healthy, though immune exposures that went unrecorded were likely present. The donor tested CMV seronegative, placing the donor among the approximately 360 seronegative members of the cohort. A peripheral blood sample was provided by each donor, and peripheral blood mononuclear cells were used for TCR beta sequencing. Genomic DNA was extracted from the blood cell samples with the Qiagen DNeasy Blood Extraction Kit. On the study overall, not on this receptor specifically: A later genetic analysis reported fewer N-insertions in productive TCRs among donors in an Asian-associated ancestry cluster than the 666-donor mean. Specific HLA alleles were associated with around 18,000 TCR beta sequences at a false discovery rate of 0.05 in a later analysis. In this cohort, only TCR beta chains were sequenced, and detectable features were limited by the absence of alpha or paired-chain data. It was suggested by the authors that the approach could potentially be generalized to other disease states and immunological phenotypes. The only immune exposure information available for the cohort was CMV serostatus. According to a later analysis, parvovirus B19, influenza, CMV and Epstein-Barr virus appeared linked to several top co-occurrence clusters. When HLA alleles, especially DR and DQ, strongly co-occurred, TCR associations were difficult to assign to individual alleles. HLA typing was unavailable for some donors at each locus, so association tests used only the typed subset. A total of 150 or so TCR beta chains were listed by the study as associated with cytomegalovirus. Most TCR sequences were seen in very few donors, while some public TCRs were found in many individuals. In vitro tests confirmed that a few of the cytomegalovirus-associated TCR beta chains recognize cytomegalovirus antigens. An association between a missense DCLRE1C variant and V-gene and J-gene trimming of TCR beta chains was found in a later genetic analysis and replicated in an independent cohort. In an earlier analysis of around 600 of the donors, most TCR beta V segments were observed in productive rearrangements about 87% or about 30% of the time, broadly matching IMGT annotations. Because counts were too low, about 15 rarely observed V segments, including chromosome 9 orphons, were left out of the earlier analysis of 587 of the donors. A later analysis found that TCR association rates varied across HLA loci, with DRB1 alleles showing the most associated TCRs and HLA-C alleles the fewest. Cytomegalovirus status was reported to be diagnosed by the classifier with high specificity and sensitivity in both the original and validation cohorts. A further reported finding was that TCR beta sequences accurately predicted the HLA-A and HLA-B alleles for most subjects in the first cohort. Linkage disequilibrium might explain the correlated functional status among segregating V segments, but an unknown experimental factor could not be excluded. Most CMV-associated TCR beta chains appeared to be HLA-restricted in a later analysis, and the HLA associations seemed to be driven largely by CMV exposure. In a later analysis, HLA-associated TCR beta chains showed more clonal expansion and lower generation probabilities than non-associated chains that were equally common. Some IMGT-functional V segments, including TRBV6-2 and TRBV6-3, could not be told apart with the 87-base-pair reads, so those segments were excluded. A cluster of highly shared sequence variants was judged likely to be a technical artifact of the sequencing pipeline. Presence/absence analyses assumed roughly uniform sequencing depth across donors, an assumption that may not hold.

This TCR was sampled from a middle-aged woman in good health and CMV-seronegative. The rearrangement combines TRBV29-1 with TRBJ1-1, with the D gene uncertain. Sequenced input: PBMCs. Read as DNA, the sequence is TGCAGCGTTGAAGAGCAGGCGAACACTGAAGCTTTCTTT. Its protein product is CSVEEQANTEAFF.